One and the same sample provided the 22 T cell receptor beta chains below, sequenced in a study of cytomegalovirus exposure and HLA in healthy donors. 60 Vbeta and 13 Jbeta primers were used in PCR. The data were produced by immunoSEQ multiplex PCR, yet TCRdb's version contains in-frame clones alone and is incomplete. Of tens of thousands of clones in the sample, roughly 79% are singletons; the top ten hold 5.5% to 7.5%. Material for sequencing was PBMCs. All receptors derive from a man aged 50-60 years in good health and CMV-seronegative.

The gene calls are TRBV7-9 and TRBJ2-7; 7 nucleotides line up with TRBD1. This CDR3 is built from 15 residues. J was trimmed by 2 bases and V by 7 bases; bases with no gene match: 11. Germline V gene sequence: CDR1 SEHNR, CDR2 FQNEAQ (reference sequence). The CDR3 reads CASTQEGGPTYEQYF. CDR3 coding DNA: TGTGCCAGCACCCAAGAAGGGGGCCCAACCTACGAGCAGTACTTC. Full variable domain (rest looked up from reference TRBV7-9 and TRBJ2-7): DTGVSQNPRHKITKRGQNVTFRCDPISEHNRLYWYRQTLGQGPEFLTYFQNEAQLEKSRLLSDRFSAERPKGSFSTLEIQRTEQGDSAMYLCASTQEGGPTYEQYFGPGTRLTVT.

V and J are TRBV28 and TRBJ1-4; 9 bases align to TRBD1. There are 14 residues in the CDR3. Germline CDR1 MDHEN, CDR2 SYDVKM. The junction had 9 bases not matched to a gene; V was cut back by 5 bases and J by 11 bases. CDR3 sequence (DNA): TGTGCCAGCAGTCCAGGACAGGGGAGAGCGAAACTGTTTTTT. Its translation: CASSPGQGRAKLFF.

This chain uses TRBV5-1 with TRBJ1-1, with D perhaps matching TRBD1 (5 bases). With 1 base removed from V and 1 base from J, the gap between germline ends came to 8 bases. Germline V CDR1 and CDR2: SGHRS, YFSETQ. This CDR3 region has 14 residues. CDR3 residues: CASSLIGENTEAFF. Here the CDR3 DNA reads TGCGCCAGCAGCTTGATAGGGGAGAACACTGAAGCTTTCTTT.

This clone was seen a single time. The V and J genes are TRBV6-5 and TRBJ1-5, with D perhaps matching TRBD1 (6 bases). CDR1 is MNHEY, CDR2 SVGAGI, per germline. Trimming shortened V by 4 bases and J by 3 bases, and 13 bases separated the two germline ends. The CDR3 contains 15 residues. For the CDR3, the DNA is TGTGCCAGCAGTTCACTAGGGACACCCAATCAGCCCCAGCATTTT. It is translated as CASSSLGTPNQPQHF.

This clone was recorded a few times. This rearrangement joins TRBV7-9 to TRBJ1-1, with a tentative D call TRBD1 (5 bases). Germline-derived CDR1 and CDR2 are SEHNR and FQNEAQ (reference sequence). This CDR3 contains 14 residues. Trimming removed 1 base at V and 6 bases at J, with 12 bases between. CDR3 residues: CASSLEGVGAEAFF. Written as DNA, the CDR3 is TGTGCCAGCAGCTTAGAAGGGGTTGGGGCTGAAGCTTTCTTT.

The genes are TRBV5-4 and TRBJ2-7, with 7 nucleotides matching TRBD1. Trimming removed 3 bases from V and 3 bases from J; junction bases left unmatched: 6. This CDR3 region has 14 residues. Germline CDR1 reads SGHNT; CDR2 reads YYREEE (reference sequence). CDR3 sequence reads: CASSSGQKIYEQYF. For the CDR3, the DNA is TGTGCCAGCAGCTCGGGACAGAAAATCTACGAGCAGTACTTC.

V and J are TRBV29-1 and TRBJ2-5, with D maybe TRBD2 (6 bases). V lost 2 bases, J lost 5 bases, and 18 bases lay in between. The CDR3 has 15 residues. Germline CDR1 reads SQVTM; CDR2 reads ANQGSEA. The CDR3 sequence is CSVERGSGPPETQYF. The CDR3 bases are TGCAGCGTTGAAAGGGGTAGCGGACCCCCGGAGACCCAGTACTTC.

The chain combines TRBV4-2 with TRBJ2-7; 7 positions match TRBD1. The CDR3 contains 15 residues. Germline V lookup: CDR1 LGHNA, CDR2 YNFKEQ. Unmatched junction bases numbered 9, after V lost 7 bases and J lost 0 bases. DNA of the CDR3: TGTGCCAGCACCTGGACAGGCGAGAGCTCCTACGAGCAGTACTTC. It is translated as CASTWTGESSYEQYF.

The rearrangement joins TRBV11-3 to TRBJ1-1; D not resolved. CDR3 size: 14 residues. The ends were cut back, 5 bases at V and 1 base at J, with 11 bases in the middle. Germline CDR1 and CDR2: SGHNT and YENEEA. The CDR3 loop is CASSPTTGNTEAFF. The CDR3 DNA reads as TGTGCCAGCAGCCCTACTACGGGGAACACTGAAGCTTTCTTT.

V usage is TRBV5-1 and J usage is TRBJ2-5; 8 positions agree with TRBD2. Germline values: CDR1 SGHRS, CDR2 YFSETQ. The J segment lost 4 bases and the V segment lost 7 bases, leaving 6 bases of the junction unmatched. This CDR3 has 13 amino acids. The CDR3 is CASGSGRRETQYF. CDR3 sequence (DNA): TGCGCCAGCGGAAGCGGGAGAAGAGAGACCCAGTACTTC.

J is TRBJ2-7 and V is TRBV5-1; TRBD1 matches 7 bases. The V gene's germline CDR1 is SGHRS and CDR2 YFSETQ. V lost 0 bases to trimming and J lost 1 base; unmatched junction nucleotides: 4. This CDR3 comprises 15 residues. The CDR3 DNA reads as TGCGCCAGCAGCTTGGGAGGGACAGTATCCTACGAGCAGTACTTC. This sequence encodes CASSLGGTVSYEQYF.

V usage is TRBV19 and J usage is TRBJ1-1; 7 nucleotides agree with TRBD1. CDR1 LNHDA and CDR2 SQIVND come from the germline V gene (reference sequence). The CDR3 totals 20 residues. V gave up 3 bases and J gave up 1 base; unmatched junction bases: 20. The CDR3 reads CASSIPSALAEQGKNTEAFF. The CDR3 DNA reads TGTGCCAGTAGTATCCCCTCCGCTTTGGCTGAACAGGGGAAGAACACTGAAGCTTTCTTT.

This chain uses TRBV5-1 with TRBJ2-7; TRBD1 aligns across 7 bases. Germline V lookup: CDR1 SGHRS, CDR2 YFSETQ. This CDR3 is 14 amino acids long. With V trimmed by 3 bases and J by 7 bases, 10 bases remained unmatched. The CDR3 reads CASSSSTGSLEQYF. As DNA, the CDR3 is TGCGCCAGCAGCTCATCGACAGGGTCGCTGGAGCAGTACTTC.

This rearrangement joins TRBV6-5 to TRBJ2-1; 9 bases fit TRBD1. The germline CDR1 and CDR2 sequences are MNHEY and SVGAGI. The CDR3 has 15 residues. V lost 5 bases and J lost 8; bases outside the gene matches: 10. The CDR3 region is CASSPQGAVNDEQFF. The CDR3, as DNA: TGTGCCAGCAGTCCACAGGGGGCGGTTAACGATGAGCAGTTCTTC.

The chain carries TRBV5-1 and TRBJ2-7; maybe TRBD1 (5 bases). The CDR3 spans 13 residues. Germline V gene data show CDR1 as SGHRS and CDR2 as YFSETQ. V was clipped by 0 bases and J by 3 bases, with 7 bases between them. The CDR3 sequence: CASSLAQGYEQYF. For the CDR3, the DNA is TGCGCCAGCAGCTTGGCGCAGGGCTACGAGCAGTACTTC.

The chain has TRBV28 and TRBJ1-2; no firm D call. CDR3 length: 12 amino acids. Germline V CDR1 and CDR2: MDHEN, SYDVKM. Deletions cut 5 bases from V and 8 bases from J, with 12 bases between. The CDR3 DNA sequence: TGTGCCAGCAGTGCGCCCCCCGGGGGCTACACCTTC. Protein: CASSAPPGGYTF.

CDR3 nucleotide sequence: TGTGCCAGTAGGGGGCAAAACACTGAAGCTTTCTTT. Amino acid sequence: CASRGQNTEAFF. The chain is built from TRBV19 and TRBJ1-1; a possible D gene is TRBD1 (5 bases). V lost 6 bases and J 2 bases, leaving 7 bases between the germline ends. This CDR3 is 12 amino acids long. Germline lookup yields CDR1 LNHDA and CDR2 SQIVND (reference sequence). The full variable domain, in which reference TRBV19 and TRBJ1-1 provide the parts outside the CDR3, is DGGITQSPKYLFRKEGQNVTLSCEQNLNHDAMYWYRQDPGQGLRLIYYSQIVNDFQKGDIAEGYSVSREKKESFPLTVTSAQKNPTAFYLCASRGQNTEAFFGQGTRLTVV.

This clone was counted once. The J gene is TRBJ1-2, the V gene TRBV30, with D perhaps matching TRBD1 (5 bases). The germline gives CDR1 GTSNPN, CDR2 SVGIG (reference sequence). Trimming took 0 bases from V and 4 from J, leaving 18 bases between them. The CDR3 has 16 amino acids. CDR3 DNA sequence: TGTGCCTGGAGTGTACGATCGGCTATGGGGCCCTATGGCTACACCTTC. This codes for CAWSVRSAMGPYGYTF.

The chain is built from TRBV30 and TRBJ2-3; tentatively, D is TRBD2 (6 bases). The CDR3 has 14 residues. Germline V gene lookup returns CDR1 GTSNPN and CDR2 SVGIG (reference sequence). V was clipped by 4 bases and J by 1 base, with 12 bases between them. The DNA for the CDR3 is TGTGCCTGGATAGGGGAGCGGGGCACAGATACGCAGTATTTT. The encoded protein is CAWIGERGTDTQYF.

The chain is built from TRBV5-1 and TRBJ1-6; the match to TRBD1 covers 11 bases. The J segment lost 10 bases and the V segment lost 0 bases, leaving 3 bases of the junction unmatched. CDR3 size: 15 residues. Looked up from germline, CDR1 is SGHRS and CDR2 is YFSETQ. CDR3 DNA: TGCGCCAGCAGCTTGGATGGGACAGGGGGATCACCCCTCCACTTT. Its protein is CASSLDGTGGSPLHF. The full variable domain, in which reference TRBV5-1 and TRBJ1-6 provide the parts outside the CDR3, is KAGVTQTPRYLIKTRGQQVTLSCSPISGHRSVSWYQQTPGQGLQFLFEYFSETQRNKGNFPGRFSGRQFSNSRSEMNVSTLELGDSALYLCASSLDGTGGSPLHFGNGTRLTVT.

Notes on this clone: The junction does not match germline at one end; this may be a read error. The chain couples TRBV7-9 to TRBJ2-7, with D possibly matching TRBD1 (6 bases). The CDR3 totals 12 residues. Germline CDR1 reads SEHNR; CDR2 reads FQNEAQ (reference sequence). The CDR3, as DNA: TGTTCCAGCAGCGCCCAGGGGTGGGAGCAGTACTTC. This codes for CSSSAQGWEQYF. Supplemented by reference TRBV7-9 and TRBJ2-7, the full variable domain reads DTGVSQNPRHKITKRGQNVTFRCDPISEHNRLYWYRQTLGQGPEFLTYFQNEAQLEKSRLLSDRFSAERPKGSFSTLEIQRTEQGDSAMYLCSSSAQGWEQYFGPGTRLTVT.

This clone was observed a handful of times. This chain uses TRBV7-8 with TRBJ1-6; D gene unclear. CDR1 and CDR2 (germline): SGHVS, FQNEAQ. This CDR3 comprises 14 residues. V was pared by 3 bases and J by 6 bases, with 9 bases between. CDR3 sequence: CASSFNPGNSPLHF. In DNA form, the CDR3 reads TGTGCCAGCAGCTTTAACCCCGGTAATTCACCCCTCCACTTT.